This entry features one TCR beta chain sequence. Its antigen is unknown. The data originate from a study of blood T cells in healthy people across ages. Study results and caveats: Greater diversity and more naive CD4+ cells were seen in long-lived donors than in aged donors.

In terms of origin and age, donors were healthy Caucasian individuals from Russia aged about 6 to 100. Staff drew 9 to 10 milliliters of peripheral blood from each donor. The length of the CDR3 is 14 residues. It was with a sample-barcoded 5' primer and a J-beta primer mix that a second PCR of roughly 7 to 12 cycles was run. TCRdb itself ran the 5' RACE reads through MiXCR, one entry per CDR3 protein. The sample has roughly 1,500,000 distinct CDR3 sequences, approximately 40% seen once. Sequencing used blood. The chain combines TRBV12-3 or TRBV12-4 with TRBJ2-4; 11 nucleotides align to TRBD2. The J call may not be correct, given that the DNA end is closer to TRBJ2-7. The receptor was derived from a woman aged 18 to 35 in good health. In DNA form, the CDR3 reads TGTGCCAGCAACACCGGGACTAGCGGCGGCGAGCAGTACTTC. Encoded protein: CASNTGTSGGEQYF.